This is a list of T cell receptor beta chains from one sample in a study of blood T cell repertoires in COVID-19. The table came from immunoSEQ multiplex PCR; TCRdb's copy has only in-frame clones and leaves some out. The data contain tens of thousands of clones, roughly 80% of them seen just once; the ten biggest clones take up over 6%. The specimen was peripheral blood. These receptors were collected from a woman aged 45-59 years with active or convalescent COVID-19. CDR3s include the opening cysteine and the closing phenylalanine or tryptophan. D genes are given only for firm matches. Clone size is given for some rows only: seen once, a few or many times, or a class if the clone is expanded.

J: TRBJ2-1
size: -
V: TRBV12-5
D: TRBD1
CDR3: CASVPGQAYNEQFF
DNA: TGTGCTAGTGTTCCGGGACAGGCTTACAATGAGCAGTTCTTC

J: TRBJ2-1
size: -
V: TRBV7-9
D: -
CDR3: CASSAVSYNEQFF
DNA: TGTGCCAGCAGCGCGGTCTCCTACAATGAGCAGTTCTTC

J: TRBJ1-2
size: -
V: TRBV30
D: -
CDR3: CAWTQRGGFGYTF
DNA: TGTGCCTGGACCCAACGAGGAGGGTTTGGCTACACCTTC

J: TRBJ1-6
size: -
V: TRBV5-8
D: TRBD1
CDR3: CASSWDRSNSPLHF
DNA: TGTGCCAGCAGCTGGGACAGATCAAATTCACCCCTCCACTTT

J: TRBJ2-5
size: -
V: TRBV6-2/TRBV6-3
D: TRBD2
CDR3: CASSYRGLAAEETQYF
DNA: TGTGCCAGCAGTTATCGGGGACTAGCGGCCGAAGAGACCCAGTACTTC

J: TRBJ2-1
size: medium-sized
V: TRBV7-3
D: TRBD2
CDR3: CASSLAGGIEQFF
DNA: TGTGCCAGCAGCCTAGCGGGAGGAATTGAGCAGTTCTTC

J: TRBJ1-2
size: -
V: TRBV2
D: -
CDR3: CASSPSNGGLNGYTF
DNA: TGTGCCAGCAGCCCATCTAATGGAGGGTTGAATGGCTACACCTTC

J: TRBJ2-6
size: -
V: TRBV11-1
D: -
CDR3: CASSLEAGSGANVLTF
DNA: TGTGCCAGCAGCTTAGAAGCAGGGTCCGGGGCCAACGTCCTGACTTTC

J: TRBJ1-2
size: few
V: TRBV2
D: -
CDR3: CASRFDSFYGYTF
DNA: TGTGCCAGCAGGTTTGACAGTTTCTATGGCTACACCTTC

J: TRBJ2-7
size: -
V: TRBV4-1
D: -
CDR3: CASSQDETSSYEQYF
DNA: TGCGCCAGCAGCCAAGATGAGACTAGCTCCTACGAGCAGTACTTC

J: TRBJ1-1
size: -
V: TRBV5-6
D: TRBD1
CDR3: CASSWFDRGNTEAFF
DNA: TGTGCCAGCAGCTGGTTCGACAGGGGGAACACTGAAGCTTTCTTT

J: TRBJ1-1
size: -
V: TRBV20-1
D: -
CDR3: CSACTGTEAFF
DNA: TGCAGTGCTTGTACGGGCACTGAAGCTTTCTTT

J: TRBJ2-1
size: -
V: TRBV6-4
D: -
CDR3: CASSEISCQEFF
DNA: TGTGCCAGCAGTGAAATCAGCTGCCAGGAGTTCTTC

J: TRBJ2-5
size: -
V: TRBV7-3
D: -
CDR3: CASSDGRGPGTQYF
DNA: TGTGCCAGCAGCGACGGCAGGGGCCCGGGGACCCAGTACTTC

J: TRBJ2-7
size: -
V: TRBV6-1
D: -
CDR3: CASSEGGLAPYEQYF
DNA: TGTGCCAGCAGTGAAGGGGGGCTAGCTCCCTACGAGCAGTACTTC

J: TRBJ1-2
size: -
V: TRBV4-3
D: TRBD1
CDR3: CASSPVPGQGGLNYGYTF
DNA: TGCGCCAGCAGCCCAGTCCCGGGACAGGGGGGGTTGAACTATGGCTACACCTTC

J: TRBJ1-6
size: -
V: TRBV29-1
D: -
CDR3: CSVGQEVNSPLHF
DNA: TGCAGCGTTGGACAGGAGGTGAATTCACCCCTCCACTTT

J: TRBJ2-7
size: -
V: TRBV27
D: -
CDR3: CASSSTGLQYF
DNA: TGTGCCAGCAGTTCAACAGGGCTGCAGTACTTC

J: TRBJ1-5
size: few
V: TRBV24-1
D: -
CDR3: CATIYQGNQPQHF
DNA: TGTGCCACCATTTATCAGGGCAATCAGCCCCAGCATTTT

J: TRBJ1-1
size: -
V: TRBV12-3/TRBV12-4
D: -
CDR3: CASSPGPYTEAFF
DNA: TGTGCCAGCAGTCCCGGTCCCTACACTGAAGCTTTCTTT

J: TRBJ2-1
size: -
V: TRBV9
D: TRBD2
CDR3: CASSPGLAGGMSEQFF
DNA: TGTGCCAGCAGCCCCGGACTAGCGGGAGGAATGAGTGAGCAGTTCTTC

J: TRBJ1-2
size: -
V: TRBV6-6
D: -
CDR3: CASSYEPVYGYTF
DNA: TGTGCCAGCAGTTACGAGCCGGTCTATGGCTACACCTTC

J: TRBJ2-1
size: -
V: TRBV5-1
D: -
CDR3: CASHRDTGGNEQFF
DNA: TGCGCCTCTCACCGGGACACCGGCGGGAATGAGCAGTTCTTC

J: TRBJ2-6
size: -
V: TRBV2
D: -
CDR3: CASSEVRGYGANVLTF
DNA: TGTGCCAGCAGTGAAGTCCGGGGGTACGGGGCCAACGTCCTGACTTTC

J: TRBJ2-7
size: once
V: TRBV5-4
D: -
CDR3: CASSSPQDEQYF
DNA: TGTGCCAGCAGCTCCCCCCAGGACGAGCAGTACTTC

J: TRBJ2-1
size: -
V: TRBV5-1
D: -
CDR3: CASSLSGGGTYNEQFF
DNA: TGCGCCAGCAGCTTATCAGGGGGAGGCACCTACAATGAGCAGTTCTTC

J: TRBJ2-6
size: -
V: TRBV19
D: TRBD1
CDR3: CASSIGTGDSSGANVLTF
DNA: TGTGCCAGTAGTATAGGGACAGGCGACAGCTCTGGGGCCAACGTCCTGACTTTC

J: TRBJ1-1
size: -
V: TRBV18
D: -
CDR3: CASSPILNTEAFF
DNA: TGTGCCAGCTCACCAATATTGAACACTGAAGCTTTCTTT

J: TRBJ1-5
size: -
V: TRBV19
D: -
CDR3: CASSIWAGVEQPQHF
DNA: TGTGCCAGTAGTATCTGGGCAGGGGTCGAACAGCCCCAGCATTTT

J: TRBJ1-3
size: -
V: TRBV4-2
D: -
CDR3: CASSQETQGGNTIYF
DNA: TGTGCCAGCAGCCAAGAGACGCAGGGGGGAAACACCATATATTTT

J: TRBJ2-4
size: few
V: TRBV4-2
D: -
CDR3: CASSQVQSAKNIQYF
DNA: TGTGCCAGCAGCCAAGTTCAATCAGCCAAAAACATTCAGTACTTC

J: TRBJ1-5
size: -
V: TRBV19
D: TRBD1
CDR3: CASSIPGGSTQPQHF
DNA: TGTGCCAGTAGTATCCCAGGGGGCTCGACTCAGCCCCAGCATTTT

J: TRBJ2-7
size: few
V: TRBV6-5
D: TRBD2
CDR3: CATSGAYEQYF
DNA: TGTGCCACCAGCGGGGCCTACGAGCAGTACTTC

J: TRBJ2-1
size: once
V: TRBV4-3
D: -
CDR3: CASSQVWTGANEQFF
DNA: TGCGCCAGCAGCCAAGTTTGGACGGGAGCCAATGAGCAGTTCTTC

J: TRBJ2-6
size: -
V: TRBV9
D: -
CDR3: CASSPNLGVAGANVLTF
DNA: TGTGCCAGCAGCCCGAACTTAGGGGTGGCTGGGGCCAACGTCCTGACTTTC

J: TRBJ2-2
size: -
V: TRBV18
D: -
CDR3: CASSPLGNTGELFF
DNA: TGTGCCAGCTCACCACTCGGGAACACCGGGGAGCTGTTTTTT

J: TRBJ2-5
size: -
V: TRBV20-1
D: -
CDR3: CSATLEKTQYF
DNA: TGCAGTGCTACCCTGGAGAAGACCCAGTACTTC

J: TRBJ2-1
size: few
V: TRBV7-8
D: TRBD2
CDR3: CASATPPFAGGAYNEQFF
DNA: TGTGCCAGCGCCACCCCCCCTTTTGCGGGAGGGGCGTACAATGAGCAGTTCTTC

J: TRBJ2-7
size: -
V: TRBV2
D: TRBD1
CDR3: CASRGTGVYFYEQYF
DNA: TGTGCCAGCAGGGGGACAGGGGTGTACTTCTACGAGCAGTACTTC

J: TRBJ1-1
size: few
V: TRBV11-2
D: -
CDR3: CASSLAKGGRRNTEAFF
DNA: TGTGCCAGCAGCTTAGCCAAGGGAGGGAGGAGGAACACTGAAGCTTTCTTT

J: TRBJ1-2
size: few
V: TRBV5-1
D: -
CDR3: CASSLEGQIYGYTF
DNA: TGCGCCAGCAGCTTGGAAGGACAGATCTATGGCTACACCTTC

J: TRBJ1-1
size: -
V: TRBV7-3
D: -
CDR3: CASSQNSYTEAFF
DNA: TGTGCCAGCAGCCAAAATAGCTACACTGAAGCTTTCTTT

J: TRBJ2-5
size: -
V: TRBV4-1
D: TRBD2
CDR3: CASSPAGASGRETQYF
DNA: TGCGCCAGCAGCCCCGCGGGGGCTAGCGGGAGGGAGACCCAGTACTTC

J: TRBJ2-3
size: -
V: TRBV7-9
D: -
CDR3: CASSLEGSTDTQYF
DNA: TGTGCCAGCAGCTTGGAGGGCAGCACAGATACGCAGTATTTT

J: TRBJ2-3
size: -
V: TRBV9
D: -
CDR3: CASSAASGNTQYF
DNA: TGTGCCAGCAGCGCCGCCTCAGGAAATACGCAGTATTTT

J: TRBJ1-1
size: -
V: TRBV6-2/TRBV6-3
D: -
CDR3: CASSQSGDTEAFF
DNA: TGTGCCAGCAGTCAATCGGGGGACACTGAAGCTTTCTTT

J: TRBJ2-2
size: -
V: TRBV11-2
D: TRBD2
CDR3: CASSPLAGTTTGELFF
DNA: TGTGCCAGCAGCCCTCTAGCGGGAACCACCACCGGGGAGCTGTTTTTT

J: TRBJ1-2
size: -
V: TRBV5-6
D: TRBD1
CDR3: CASSRTGGAEGYTF
DNA: TGTGCCAGCAGCCGCACAGGGGGCGCGGAAGGCTACACCTTC

J: TRBJ2-1
size: once
V: TRBV7-2
D: -
CDR3: CASSLQAGLAYNEQFF
DNA: TGTGCCAGCAGCTTACAGGCGGGCCTCGCCTACAATGAGCAGTTCTTC